A single sample is the source of the 28 T cell receptor beta chains below, sequenced in a study of naive and memory T cell subsets. Whole-study results and caveats: Possibly reflecting memory cells re-expressing CD45RA, a few larger clonotypes occurred in naive repertoires, especially CD8.

An equimolar mix of two oligonucleotides served as the beta constant-region primer for TRBC1 and TRBC2. Ligated cDNA was amplified by four rounds of PCR with nested alpha and beta constant-region primers and SP2. TCRdb reprocessed the UMI-ligation and nested PCR reads with MiXCR, giving one entry per CDR3 protein. The data show 140,000 to 150,000 distinct CDR3 sequences, under 25% seen once. These receptors' antigens are unknown. Sequencing was performed on naive CD4+ T cells from blood. The receptors derive from a human donor in good health.

The rearrangement uses TRBV7-9 and TRBJ1-6; D gene unclear. The length of the CDR3 is 15 residues. Germline CDR1 is SEHNR and CDR2 is FQNEAQ (reference sequence). Trimming stripped 7 bases from V and 8 bases from J, with 18 bases between. The CDR3 loop reads CASTRLGSLYSPLHF. CDR3 DNA sequence: TGTGCCAGCACCCGACTAGGGTCCCTTTATTCACCCCTCCACTTT.

V is TRBV10-3 and J is TRBJ2-1; 13 positions match TRBD2. The germline CDR1 and CDR2 sequences are ENHRY and SYGVKD. This CDR3 is 15 amino acids long. Trimming at V came to 2 bases and at J to 6 bases, leaving 1 base not matched to a gene. CDR3 DNA: TGTGCCATCAGTGAGGGACTAGCGGGAGTCAATGAGCAGTTCTTC. Amino acid sequence: CAISEGLAGVNEQFF.

This clonotype was found many times. The rearrangement uses TRBV30 and TRBJ2-1; 16 nucleotides match TRBD2. V was pared by 7 bases and J by 7 bases, with 16 bases of the junction left unmatched. CDR3 length: 18 residues. Germline loops: CDR1 GTSNPN, CDR2 SVGIG (reference sequence). The CDR3 DNA is TGTGCCTTGGACCGTGAAATGGGACTAGCGGGAGGGTCGAATGAGCAGTTCTTC. It translates to CALDREMGLAGGSNEQFF. Supplemented by reference TRBV30 and TRBJ2-1, the full variable domain reads SQTIHQWPATLVQPVGSPLSLECTVEGTSNPNLYWYRQAAGRGLQLLFYSVGIGQISSEVPQNLSASRPQDRQFILSSKKLLLSDSGFYLCALDREMGLAGGSNEQFFGPGTRLTVL.

Turning to this clonotype: Germline and junction disagree at one end, which may indicate a read error. The chain is built from TRBV6-5 and TRBJ2-1; maybe TRBD2 (7 bases). Germline V CDR1 and CDR2: MNHEY, SVGAGI. The CDR3 totals 15 residues. The CDR3 is CASSHSRGGGHEQFF. Here the CDR3 DNA reads TGTGCCAGCAGTCACTCAAGAGGGGGGGGGCATGAGCAGTTCTTC.

In this sample, this clonotype turned up a few times. CDR3 protein: CASSLGTGTGELFF. CDR3 in DNA: TGTGCCAGCAGCTTGGGTACTGGCACCGGGGAGCTGTTTTTT. The rearrangement uses TRBV7-8 and TRBJ2-2, with unresolved D. The germline gives CDR1 SGHVS, CDR2 FQNEAQ. The CDR3 extends over 14 amino acids. Trimming pared 3 bases from V and 4 bases from J, leaving 9 bases between.

This clonotype was counted between two and nine times. The chain uses TRBV10-3 and TRBJ2-1; TRBD1 is a possible D gene (5 bases). The germline CDR1 and CDR2 sequences are ENHRY and SYGVKD. The CDR3 runs to 11 residues. V lost 6 bases and J lost 8, with 8 bases in between. This CDR3 is CAIRGPDEQFF. The CDR3 nucleotides are TGTGCCATCAGGGGGCCGGATGAGCAGTTCTTC.

This clonotype was recorded at least ten times. The J gene is TRBJ2-1, the V gene TRBV6-5; TRBD1 agrees at 9 bases. The CDR3 length is 15 residues. V trimming: 5 bases; J trimming: 2 bases; junction bases outside the gene matches: 4. CDR1 MNHEY and CDR2 SVGAGI come from the germline V gene. In DNA, the CDR3 is TGTGCCAGCAGTCCCACAGGGGGCCCCTACAATGAGCAGTTCTTC. This codes for CASSPTGGPYNEQFF.

This clonotype came up many times. The rearrangement joins TRBV30 to TRBJ1-1, with TRBD1 matching 10 bases. V was pared by 1 base and J by 11 bases, with 4 bases of the junction left unmatched. This CDR3 is 12 amino acids long. The germline V gene has CDR1 GTSNPN and CDR2 SVGIG (reference sequence). The CDR3 loop reads CAWSEDRGMAFF. The DNA for the CDR3 is TGTGCCTGGAGTGAGGACAGGGGGATGGCTTTCTTT.

V usage is TRBV14 and J usage is TRBJ1-6; the D gene is possibly TRBD1 (6 bases). The V and J ends lost 3 bases and 8 bases respectively, with 8 bases between them. The germline V gene has CDR1 SGHDN and CDR2 FVKESK. The CDR3 loop spans 13 amino acids. CDR3 amino acids: CASSQTGHSPLHF. CDR3 DNA: TGTGCCAGCAGCCAGACAGGACATTCACCCCTCCACTTT.

This clonotype was counted a few times. The J gene is TRBJ2-1, the V gene TRBV29-1; 8 bases align to TRBD2. V dropped 6 bases and J dropped 9; count of bases not matched to a gene: 13. Germline lookup yields CDR1 SQVTM and CDR2 ANQGSEA. The CDR3 has 14 amino acids. The CDR3 spells CSVATSGHGSEQFF. The CDR3 coding sequence is TGCAGCGTCGCTACTAGCGGACACGGGAGTGAGCAGTTCTTC.

The DNA of the CDR3 is TGCGCCAGCAGCCTTCGACGACTAGCGGGAGGACCAGATACGCAGTATTTT. The encoded protein is CASSLRRLAGGPDTQYF. The J gene is TRBJ2-3, the V gene TRBV5-1; 13 bases line up with TRBD2. The CDR3 is 17 amino acids. The germline V gene has CDR1 SGHRS and CDR2 YFSETQ. Unmatched junction bases numbered 9, after V lost 4 bases and J lost 4 bases.

The chain links TRBV20-1 to TRBJ2-1; no firm D call. V gave up 4 bases and J gave up 6 bases, with 10 bases separating them. The CDR3 extends over 12 amino acids. Germline CDR1 DFQATT, CDR2 SNEGSKA (reference sequence). This CDR3 is CSATISTNEQFF. CDR3 sequence (DNA): TGCAGTGCTACGATAAGTACCAATGAGCAGTTCTTC.

The chain recombines TRBV5-1 with TRBJ2-7; D is unclear. Germline V gene lookup returns CDR1 SGHRS and CDR2 YFSETQ. This CDR3 region has 14 residues. V lost 4 bases and J 3 bases, leaving 14 bases between the germline ends. In DNA form, the CDR3 reads TGCGCCAGCAGCCCTGACAAACCAGACTACGAGCAGTACTTC. This sequence encodes CASSPDKPDYEQYF.

This clonotype occurred many times. The chain combines TRBV7-2 with TRBJ2-1, with D perhaps matching TRBD2 (5 bases). Trimming took 9 bases from V and 3 from J, leaving 12 bases between them. CDR1 is SGHTA and CDR2 is FQGNSA in the germline V gene. This CDR3 is built from 13 residues. CDR3 in amino acids: CASRTGNYNEQFF. The DNA for the CDR3 is TGTGCCAGTCGGACTGGCAACTACAATGAGCAGTTCTTC. Complete variable domain (other parts from reference TRBV7-2 and TRBJ2-1): GAGVSQSPSNKVTEKGKDVELRCDPISGHTALYWYRQSLGQGLEFLIYFQGNSAPDKSGLPSDRFSAERTGGSVSTLTIQRTQQEDSAVYLCASRTGNYNEQFFGPGTRLTVL.

The gene calls are TRBV29-1 and TRBJ2-1; a weak D match, TRBD1 (6 bases). CDR3 length equals 14 residues. The V and J ends lost 4 bases and 4 bases respectively, with 14 bases between them. CDR1 SQVTM and CDR2 ANQGSEA come from the germline V gene. In DNA form, the CDR3 reads TGCAGCGTTGGAGCAGGGGTGAAGTACAATGAGCAGTTCTTC. The encoded protein is CSVGAGVKYNEQFF.

This clonotype was observed a few times. J is TRBJ1-4 and V is TRBV12-3 or TRBV12-4; D is unclear. V was pared by 7 bases and J by 8 bases, with 17 bases between. The CDR3 consists of 14 residues. This chain's CDR3 is CASNGFGLEEKLFF. CDR3 coding DNA: TGTGCCAGCAATGGGTTTGGGCTCGAGGAAAAACTGTTTTTT.

This clonotype appeared many times. V and J are TRBV7-7 and TRBJ2-1, with 8 bases fitting TRBD1. The CDR3 length is 13 residues. In germline, CDR1 is SSHAT, CDR2 FNYEAQ (reference sequence). Trimming at V came to 5 bases and at J to 7 bases, leaving 4 bases not matched to a gene. The CDR3 DNA follows: TGTGCCAGCAGCACGGACAGGGTTAATGAGCAGTTCTTC. It translates to CASSTDRVNEQFF.

The gene calls are TRBV30 and TRBJ2-1; D is unclear. The germline CDR1 and CDR2 sequences are GTSNPN and SVGIG (reference sequence). The CDR3 sequence is 17 residues long. Trimming cost V 0 bases and J 0 bases, with 15 bases left between them. CDR3 sequence (DNA): TGTGCCTGGAGTGTACGGCGGCCCACGCGCTCCTACAATGAGCAGTTCTTC. Protein: CAWSVRRPTRSYNEQFF.

The J gene is TRBJ2-5, the V gene TRBV28, with 8 bases aligning to TRBD1. Germline CDR1 reads MDHEN; CDR2 reads SYDVKM. The CDR3 loop spans 14 amino acids. J lost 4 bases, V lost 7 bases, and 8 bases had no gene match. The CDR3 reads CASTQGAGRETQYF. The DNA of the CDR3 is TGTGCCAGCACCCAGGGGGCTGGACGAGAGACCCAGTACTTC.

There are a few counts of this clonotype. This rearrangement joins TRBV5-5 to TRBJ2-7; D may be TRBD2 (5 bases). Between the trimmed V and J ends, which lost 0 bases and 1 base, there was a span of 17 bases. Germline loops: CDR1 SGHKS, CDR2 YYEKEE (reference sequence). This CDR3 is built from 17 residues. The CDR3: CASSLAVRGSVSYEQYF. Written as DNA, the CDR3 is TGTGCCAGCAGCTTGGCCGTACGAGGGAGTGTGTCCTACGAGCAGTACTTC.

This clonotype showed up many times. V gene TRBV24-1 combines with J gene TRBJ2-5; a weak D match, TRBD1 (5 bases). Germline V CDR1 and CDR2: KGHDR, SFDVKD. V lost 0 bases and J 2 bases, leaving 6 bases between the germline ends. The CDR3 length is 14 residues. The CDR3, as DNA: TGTGCCACCAGTGATTTGAAGGGGCAAGAGACCCAGTACTTC. It encodes CATSDLKGQETQYF.

The chain couples TRBV5-1 to TRBJ2-7; possible D gene TRBD2, 6 bases. With 2 bases removed from V and 2 bases from J, the gap between germline ends came to 14 bases. CDR1 and CDR2 from the germline V gene are SGHRS and YFSETQ. The CDR3 is 15 residues long. In DNA, the CDR3 is TGCGCCAGCAGCTTTGGAGGGACGGTCCCCTACGAGCAGTACTTC. Amino acid sequence: CASSFGGTVPYEQYF.

This clonotype was detected many times. This chain connects TRBV5-5 to TRBJ2-1; 10 bases map to TRBD1. CDR1 and CDR2 (germline): SGHKS, YYEKEE (reference sequence). The CDR3 sequence is 14 residues long. V lost 4 bases, J lost 6 bases, and 4 bases stayed unmatched. As DNA, the CDR3 is TGTGCCAGCAGCGACAGGGGGCTAGGCAATGAGCAGTTCTTC. Amino acids: CASSDRGLGNEQFF. The entire variable domain, with the rest obtained from reference TRBV5-5 and TRBJ2-1, is as follows: DAGVTQSPTHLIKTRGQQVTLRCSPISGHKSVSWYQQVLGQGPQFIFQYYEKEERGRGNFPDRFSARQFPNYSSELNVNALLLGDSALYLCASSDRGLGNEQFFGPGTRLTVL.

This clonotype was recorded many times. The gene calls are TRBV20-1 and TRBJ2-2; D unclear. With 0 bases removed from V and 5 bases from J, the gap between germline ends came to 13 bases. The germline V gene has CDR1 DFQATT and CDR2 SNEGSKA (reference sequence). The CDR3 spans 15 residues. CDR3 in amino acids: CSAREEGLPTGELFF. CDR3 in DNA: TGCAGTGCTAGAGAGGAAGGGCTTCCAACCGGGGAGCTGTTTTTT.

This clonotype was counted only a few times. This rearrangement joins TRBV7-3 to TRBJ2-6, with a weak D call TRBD1 (6 bases). The CDR3 has 17 amino acids. Deletions cut 1 base from V and 0 bases from J, with 10 bases between. The germline V gene encodes CDR1 SGHTA and CDR2 FQGTGA. For the CDR3, the DNA is TGTGCCAGCAGCTTAAGGGGGACAACCTCTGGGGCCAACGTCCTGACTTTC. Translating gives CASSLRGTTSGANVLTF. Drawing the rest from reference TRBV7-3 and TRBJ2-6, the complete variable domain is GAGVSQTPSNKVTEKGKYVELRCDPISGHTALYWYRQSLGQGPEFLIYFQGTGAADDSGLPNDRFFAVRPEGSVSTLKIQRTERGDSAVYLCASSLRGTTSGANVLTFGAGSRLTVL.

This clonotype has only a few counts. The chain couples TRBV12-3 or TRBV12-4 to TRBJ1-1; D gene ambiguous. The CDR3 contains 16 residues. V shed 3 bases and J shed 3 bases, with 17 bases lying between them. CDR3 in amino acids: CASSFVPFGEDTEAFF. The CDR3, as DNA: TGTGCCAGCAGTTTTGTCCCATTTGGGGAGGACACTGAAGCTTTCTTT.

This clonotype has at least ten counts. This chain's CDR3 is CASSSLLALTEQYF. As DNA, the CDR3 is TGTGCCAGCAGTTCACTACTAGCGCTCACCGAGCAGTACTTC. The chain has TRBV28 and TRBJ2-7; 7 nucleotides line up with TRBD2. Germline CDR1 reads MDHEN; CDR2 reads SYDVKM. The CDR3 totals 14 residues. V shed 4 bases and J 6 bases; nucleotides not matched to a gene: 9.

This chain uses TRBV28 with TRBJ1-1; 9 positions agree with TRBD1. The CDR3 spans 14 residues. Looked up from germline, CDR1 is MDHEN and CDR2 is SYDVKM. V lost 10 bases, J lost 4 bases, and 10 bases stayed unmatched. CDR3 nucleotide sequence: TGTGCCACTCGTCCCGGGACAGGGCGCACTGAAGCTTTCTTT. Amino acid sequence: CATRPGTGRTEAFF.